This TCR beta chain is drawn from a study of blood T cell repertoires in COVID-19. Study-level information: There were acute and convalescent COVID-19 samples, and they came from the United States, Italy and Spain.

Trimming took off 0 bases at V and 1 base at J, with 10 bases between the two ends. CDR1 is SGHRS, CDR2 YFSETQ, per germline. This CDR3 spans 16 amino acids. Some clones are missing from TCRdb's copy, which holds only in-frame ones; the method was immunoSEQ multiplex PCR. Found here are some 120,000 clones, 80% to 90% of them singletons; the top ten hold around 30%. The V and J genes are TRBV5-1 and TRBJ2-2; D gene uncertain. The receptor was derived from a man aged 70-80 years with active or convalescent COVID-19. Specimen: peripheral blood. The CDR3 sequence is CASSLEYVENTGELFF. The CDR3 nucleotides read TGCGCCAGCAGCTTGGAATACGTAGAGAACACCGGGGAGCTGTTTTTT.